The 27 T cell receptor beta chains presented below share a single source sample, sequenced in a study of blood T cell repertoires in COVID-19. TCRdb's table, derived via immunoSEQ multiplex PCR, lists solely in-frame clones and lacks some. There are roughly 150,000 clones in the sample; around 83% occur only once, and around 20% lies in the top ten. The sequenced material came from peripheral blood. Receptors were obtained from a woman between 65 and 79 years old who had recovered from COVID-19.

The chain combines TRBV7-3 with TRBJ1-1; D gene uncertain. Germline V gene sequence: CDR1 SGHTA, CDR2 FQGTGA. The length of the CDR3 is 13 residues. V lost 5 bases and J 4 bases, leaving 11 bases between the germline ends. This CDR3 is CASSQYGGTEAFF. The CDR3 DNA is TGTGCCAGCAGCCAGTATGGCGGCACTGAAGCTTTCTTT.

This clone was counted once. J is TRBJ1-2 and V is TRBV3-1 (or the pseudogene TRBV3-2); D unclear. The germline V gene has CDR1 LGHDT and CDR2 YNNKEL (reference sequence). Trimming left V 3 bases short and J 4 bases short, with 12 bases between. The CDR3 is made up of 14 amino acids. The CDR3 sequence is CASSHPQNPYGYTF. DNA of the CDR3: TGTGCCAGCAGCCATCCACAGAATCCCTATGGCTACACCTTC.

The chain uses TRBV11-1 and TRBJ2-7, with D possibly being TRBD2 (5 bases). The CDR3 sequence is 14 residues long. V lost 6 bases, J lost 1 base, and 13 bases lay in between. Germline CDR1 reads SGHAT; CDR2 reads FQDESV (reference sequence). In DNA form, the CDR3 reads TGTGCCAGCAGGAGGGAAGCTGAGTCCTACGAGCAGTACTTC. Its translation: CASRREAESYEQYF.

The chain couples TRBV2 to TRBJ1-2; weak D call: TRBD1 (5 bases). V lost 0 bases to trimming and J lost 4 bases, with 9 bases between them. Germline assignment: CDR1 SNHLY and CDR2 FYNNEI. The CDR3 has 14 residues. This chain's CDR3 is CASSEARGVYGYTF. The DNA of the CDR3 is TGTGCCAGCAGTGAAGCCCGGGGGGTCTATGGCTACACCTTC.

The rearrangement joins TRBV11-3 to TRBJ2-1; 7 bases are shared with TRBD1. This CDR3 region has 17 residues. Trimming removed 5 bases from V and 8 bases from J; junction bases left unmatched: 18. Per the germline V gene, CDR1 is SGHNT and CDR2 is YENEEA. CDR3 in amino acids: CASSPRWTGSRVHEQFF. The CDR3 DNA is TGTGCCAGCAGCCCGCGATGGACAGGTTCCAGGGTCCATGAGCAGTTCTTC.

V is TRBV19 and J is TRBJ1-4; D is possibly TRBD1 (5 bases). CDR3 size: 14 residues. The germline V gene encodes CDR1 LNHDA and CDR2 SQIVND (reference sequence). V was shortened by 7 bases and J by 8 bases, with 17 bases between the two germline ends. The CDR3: CASTPGRGREKLFF. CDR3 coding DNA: TGTGCCAGTACCCCGGGACGGGGGAGGGAAAAACTGTTTTTT.

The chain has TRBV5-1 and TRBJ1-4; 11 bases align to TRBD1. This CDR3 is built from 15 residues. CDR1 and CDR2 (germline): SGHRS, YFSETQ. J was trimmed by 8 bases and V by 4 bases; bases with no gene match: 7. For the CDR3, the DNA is TGCGCCAGCAGCACCGGACAGGGGGCAGGGGAAAAACTGTTTTTT. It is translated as CASSTGQGAGEKLFF.

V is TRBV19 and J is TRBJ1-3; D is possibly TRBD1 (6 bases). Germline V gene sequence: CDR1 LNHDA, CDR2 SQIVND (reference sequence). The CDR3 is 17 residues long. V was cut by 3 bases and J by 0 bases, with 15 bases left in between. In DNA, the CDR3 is TGTGCCAGTAGTATGCTGGGCCAGGGGATCTCTGGAAACACCATATATTTT. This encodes CASSMLGQGISGNTIYF.

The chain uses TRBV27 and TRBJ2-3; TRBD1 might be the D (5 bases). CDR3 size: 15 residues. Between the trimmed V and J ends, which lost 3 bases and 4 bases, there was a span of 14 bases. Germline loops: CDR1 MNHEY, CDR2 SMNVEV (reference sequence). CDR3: CASSFMVGAPDTQYF. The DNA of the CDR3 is TGTGCCAGCAGTTTTATGGTTGGGGCCCCAGATACGCAGTATTTT.

CDR3 protein: CASSLFRLGQTGNTIYF. CDR3 sequence (DNA): TGTGCCAGCAGTTTATTTCGCCTGGGACAAACTGGAAACACCATATATTTT. The chain recombines TRBV28 with TRBJ1-3, with D perhaps TRBD1 (6 bases). Germline V CDR1 and CDR2: MDHEN, SYDVKM. V lost 1 base to trimming and J lost 2 bases, with 15 bases between them. This CDR3 region has 17 residues.

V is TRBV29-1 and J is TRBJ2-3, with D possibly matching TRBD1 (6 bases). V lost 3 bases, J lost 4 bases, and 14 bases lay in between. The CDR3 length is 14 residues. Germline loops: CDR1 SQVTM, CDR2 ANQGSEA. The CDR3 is CSVDLGAVSDTQYF. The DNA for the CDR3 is TGCAGCGTTGATTTGGGGGCTGTATCAGATACGCAGTATTTT.

CDR3 residues: CASRRTGYTGELFF. The CDR3 nucleotides are TGTGCCAGCAGACGGACAGGCTACACCGGGGAGCTGTTTTTT. The chain uses TRBV2 and TRBJ2-2; 7 bases line up with TRBD1. Germline CDR1 reads SNHLY; CDR2 reads FYNNEI. The V gene end was trimmed by 6 bases and the J gene end by 3 bases; junction bases not matched to a gene: 4. This CDR3 has 14 amino acids.

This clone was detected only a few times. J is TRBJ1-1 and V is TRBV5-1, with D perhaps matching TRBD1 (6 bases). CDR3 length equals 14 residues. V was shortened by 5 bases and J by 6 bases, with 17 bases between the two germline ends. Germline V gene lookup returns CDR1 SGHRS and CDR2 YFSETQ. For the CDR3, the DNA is TGCGCCAGCAGTCCCGGCGGGGGCTCGTCTGAAGCTTTCTTT. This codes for CASSPGGGSSEAFF.

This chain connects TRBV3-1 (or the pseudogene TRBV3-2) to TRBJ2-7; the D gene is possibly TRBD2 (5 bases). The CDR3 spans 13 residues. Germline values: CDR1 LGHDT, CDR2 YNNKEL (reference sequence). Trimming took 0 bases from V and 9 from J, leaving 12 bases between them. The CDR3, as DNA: TGTGCCAGCAGCCAAGATGCCCGGACTGGGCAGTACTTC. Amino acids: CASSQDARTGQYF.

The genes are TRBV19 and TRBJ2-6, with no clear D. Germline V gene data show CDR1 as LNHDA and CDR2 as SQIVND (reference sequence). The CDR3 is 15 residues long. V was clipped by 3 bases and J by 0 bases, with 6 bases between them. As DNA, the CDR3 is TGTGCCAGTAGTATGCTGGCCTCTGGGGCCAACGTCCTGACTTTC. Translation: CASSMLASGANVLTF.

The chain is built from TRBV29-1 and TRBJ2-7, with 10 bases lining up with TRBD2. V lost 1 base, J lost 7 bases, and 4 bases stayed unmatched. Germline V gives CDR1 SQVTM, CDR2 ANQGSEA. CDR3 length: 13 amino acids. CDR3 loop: CSVEVASGGEQYF. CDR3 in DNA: TGCAGCGTTGAAGTGGCTAGCGGGGGAGAGCAGTACTTC.

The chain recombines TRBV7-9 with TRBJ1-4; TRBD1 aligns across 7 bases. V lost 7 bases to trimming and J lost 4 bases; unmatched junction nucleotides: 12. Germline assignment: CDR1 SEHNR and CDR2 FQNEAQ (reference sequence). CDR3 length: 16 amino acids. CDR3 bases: TGTGCCAGCAACGGATGGCCGGGACAGTATAATGAAAAACTGTTTTTT. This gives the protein CASNGWPGQYNEKLFF.

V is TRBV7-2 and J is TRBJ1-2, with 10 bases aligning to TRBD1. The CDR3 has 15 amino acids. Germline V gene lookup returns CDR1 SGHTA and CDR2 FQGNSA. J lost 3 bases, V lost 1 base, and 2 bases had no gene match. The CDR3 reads CASSLGQGADYGYTF. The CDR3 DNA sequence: TGTGCCAGCAGCTTAGGACAGGGGGCTGACTATGGCTACACCTTC.

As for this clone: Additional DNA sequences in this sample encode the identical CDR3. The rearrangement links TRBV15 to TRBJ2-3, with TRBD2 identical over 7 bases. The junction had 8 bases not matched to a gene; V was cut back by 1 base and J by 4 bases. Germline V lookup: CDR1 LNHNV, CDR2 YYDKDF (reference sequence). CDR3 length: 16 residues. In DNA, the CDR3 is TGTGCCACCAGCAGAGGTTGGGGGGGTCGGGCAGATACGCAGTATTTT. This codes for CATSRGWGGRADTQYF.

Written as DNA, the CDR3 is TGTGCCAGCTCACCACCGGGACTCAGCACAGATACGCAGTATTTT. As protein: CASSPPGLSTDTQYF. The chain uses TRBV18 and TRBJ2-3; perhaps TRBD2 as D (6 bases). V dropped 0 bases and J dropped 0 bases, with 7 bases sitting between them. CDR3 length: 15 residues. Germline loops: CDR1 KGHSH, CDR2 LQKENI.

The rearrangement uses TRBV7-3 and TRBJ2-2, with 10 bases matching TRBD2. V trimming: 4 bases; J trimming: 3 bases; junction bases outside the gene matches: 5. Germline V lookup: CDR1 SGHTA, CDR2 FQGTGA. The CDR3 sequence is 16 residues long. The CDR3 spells CASSSQAGGYTGELFF. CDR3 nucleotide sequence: TGTGCCAGCAGCTCTCAAGCGGGAGGGTACACCGGGGAGCTGTTTTTT.

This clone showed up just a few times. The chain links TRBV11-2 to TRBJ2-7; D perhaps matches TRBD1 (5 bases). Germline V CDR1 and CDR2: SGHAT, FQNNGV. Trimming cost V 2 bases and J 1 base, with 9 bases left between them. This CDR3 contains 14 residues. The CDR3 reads CASSLFQGSYEQYF. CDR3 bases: TGTGCCAGCAGCTTATTCCAGGGTTCCTACGAGCAGTACTTC.

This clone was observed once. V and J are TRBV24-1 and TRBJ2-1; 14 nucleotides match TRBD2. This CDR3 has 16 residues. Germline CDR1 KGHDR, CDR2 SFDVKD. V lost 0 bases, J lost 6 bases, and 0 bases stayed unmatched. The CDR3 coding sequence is TGTGCCACCAGTGATTTGGGGACTAGCGGGAGCAATGAGCAGTTCTTC. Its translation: CATSDLGTSGSNEQFF.

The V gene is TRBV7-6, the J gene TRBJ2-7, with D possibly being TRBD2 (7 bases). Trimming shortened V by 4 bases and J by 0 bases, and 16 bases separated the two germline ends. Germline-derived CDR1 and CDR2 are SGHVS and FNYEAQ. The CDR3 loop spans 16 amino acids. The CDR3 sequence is CASSWGGAKGSYEQYF. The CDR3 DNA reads TGTGCCAGCAGCTGGGGGGGGGCGAAGGGCTCCTACGAGCAGTACTTC.

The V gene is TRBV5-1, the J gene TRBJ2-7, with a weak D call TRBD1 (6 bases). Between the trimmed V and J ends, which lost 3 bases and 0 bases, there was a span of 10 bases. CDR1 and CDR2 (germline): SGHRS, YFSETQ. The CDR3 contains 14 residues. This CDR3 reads CASSSRGTSYEQYF. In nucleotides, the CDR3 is TGCGCCAGCAGCTCCAGGGGAACCTCCTACGAGCAGTACTTC.

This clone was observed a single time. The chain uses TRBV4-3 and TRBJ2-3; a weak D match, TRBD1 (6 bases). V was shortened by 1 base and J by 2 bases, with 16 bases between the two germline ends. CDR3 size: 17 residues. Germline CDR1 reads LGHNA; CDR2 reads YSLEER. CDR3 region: CASSQGPPDRLTDTQYF. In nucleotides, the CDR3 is TGCGCCAGCAGCCAAGGGCCCCCGGACAGACTCACAGATACGCAGTATTTT.

The CDR3 DNA is TGTGCCAGCAGCCGGAACCCGCGGGAGGGGTACGAGCAGTACTTC. Its translation is CASSRNPREGYEQYF. J is TRBJ2-7 and V is TRBV3-1 (or the pseudogene TRBV3-2), with 9 bases matching TRBD2. Unmatched junction bases numbered 8, after V lost 4 bases and J lost 4 bases. This CDR3 is built from 15 residues. The germline V gene has CDR1 LGHDT and CDR2 YNNKEL (reference sequence).